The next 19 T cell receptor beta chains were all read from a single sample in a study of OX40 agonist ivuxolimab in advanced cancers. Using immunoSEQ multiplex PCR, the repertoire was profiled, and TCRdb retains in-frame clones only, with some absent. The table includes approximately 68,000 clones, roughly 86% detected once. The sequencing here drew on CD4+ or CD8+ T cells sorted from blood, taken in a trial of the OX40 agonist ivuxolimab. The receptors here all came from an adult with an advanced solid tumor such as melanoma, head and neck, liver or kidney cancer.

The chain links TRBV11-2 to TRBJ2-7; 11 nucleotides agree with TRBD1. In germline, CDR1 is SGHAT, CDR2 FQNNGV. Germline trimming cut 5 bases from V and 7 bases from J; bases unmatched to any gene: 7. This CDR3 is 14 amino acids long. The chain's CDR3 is CASSPGQGGTEQYF. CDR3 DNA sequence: TGTGCCAGCAGCCCGGGACAGGGGGGCACGGAGCAGTACTTC. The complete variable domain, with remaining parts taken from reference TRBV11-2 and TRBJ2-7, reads EAGVAQSPRYKIIEKRQSVAFWCNPISGHATLYWYQQILGQGPKLLIQFQNNGVVDDSQLPKDRFSAERLKGVDSTLKIQPAKLEDSAVYLCASSPGQGGTEQYFGPGTRLTVT.

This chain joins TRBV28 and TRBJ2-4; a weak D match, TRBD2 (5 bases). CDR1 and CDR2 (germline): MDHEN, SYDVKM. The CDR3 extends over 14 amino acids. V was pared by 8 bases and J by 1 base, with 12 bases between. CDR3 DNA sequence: TGTGCCAGCTCGACCCCGGGGGCCAAAAACATTCAGTACTTC. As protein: CASSTPGAKNIQYF.

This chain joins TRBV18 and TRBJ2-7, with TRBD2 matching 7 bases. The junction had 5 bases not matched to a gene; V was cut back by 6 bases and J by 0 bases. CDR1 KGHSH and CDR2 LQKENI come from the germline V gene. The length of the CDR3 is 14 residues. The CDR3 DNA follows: TGTGCCAGCTCCGGCGGGGGAGGCTCCTACGAGCAGTACTTC. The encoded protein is CASSGGGGSYEQYF. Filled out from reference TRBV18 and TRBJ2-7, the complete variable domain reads NAGVMQNPRHLVRRRGQEARLRCSPMKGHSHVYWYRQLPEEGLKFMVYLQKENIIDESGMPKERFSAEFPKEGPSILRIQQVVRGDSAAYFCASSGGGGSYEQYFGPGTRLTVT.

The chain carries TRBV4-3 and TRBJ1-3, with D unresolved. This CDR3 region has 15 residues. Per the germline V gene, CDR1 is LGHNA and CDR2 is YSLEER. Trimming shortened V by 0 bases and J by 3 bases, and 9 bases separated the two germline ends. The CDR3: CASSQDPRGGNTIYF. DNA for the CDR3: TGCGCCAGCAGCCAAGATCCTCGGGGTGGAAACACCATATATTTT.

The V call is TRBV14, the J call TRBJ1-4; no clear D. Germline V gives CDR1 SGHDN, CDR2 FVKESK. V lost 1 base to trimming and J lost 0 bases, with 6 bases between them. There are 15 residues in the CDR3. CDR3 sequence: CASSQVAATNEKLFF. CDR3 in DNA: TGTGCCAGCAGCCAAGTCGCCGCAACTAATGAAAAACTGTTTTTT.

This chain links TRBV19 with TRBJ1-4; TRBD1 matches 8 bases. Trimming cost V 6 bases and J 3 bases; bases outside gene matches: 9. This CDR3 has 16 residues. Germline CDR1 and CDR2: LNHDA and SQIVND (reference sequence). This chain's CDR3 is CASRISRQGPNEKLFF. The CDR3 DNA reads TGTGCCAGTAGAATTTCCCGACAGGGGCCTAATGAAAAACTGTTTTTT.

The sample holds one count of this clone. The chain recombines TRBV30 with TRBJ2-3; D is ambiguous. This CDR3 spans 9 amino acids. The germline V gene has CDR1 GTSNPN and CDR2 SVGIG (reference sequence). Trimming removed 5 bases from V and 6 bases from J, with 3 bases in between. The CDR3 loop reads CAWGDTQYF. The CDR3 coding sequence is TGTGCCTGGGGGGATACGCAGTATTTT.

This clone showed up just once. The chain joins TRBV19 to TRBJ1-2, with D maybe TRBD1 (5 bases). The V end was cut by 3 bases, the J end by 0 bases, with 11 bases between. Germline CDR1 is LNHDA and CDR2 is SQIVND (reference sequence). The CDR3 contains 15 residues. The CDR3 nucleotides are TGTGCCAGTAGTATCGCCACAGGCCCTAACTATGGCTACACCTTC. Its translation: CASSIATGPNYGYTF.

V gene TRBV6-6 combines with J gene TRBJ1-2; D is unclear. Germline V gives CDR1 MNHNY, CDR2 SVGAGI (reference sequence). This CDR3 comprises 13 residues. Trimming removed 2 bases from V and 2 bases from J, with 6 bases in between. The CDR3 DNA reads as TGTGCCAGCAGTTACGGCGGAAACTATGGCTACACCTTC. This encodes CASSYGGNYGYTF.

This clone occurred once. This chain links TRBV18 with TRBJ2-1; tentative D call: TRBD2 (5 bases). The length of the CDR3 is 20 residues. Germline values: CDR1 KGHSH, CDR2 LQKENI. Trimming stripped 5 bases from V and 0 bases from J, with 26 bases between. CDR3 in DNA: TGTGCCAGCTCAGTGGTTCAACCGGGGTCTTCAATGACCTCCTACAATGAGCAGTTCTTC. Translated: CASSVVQPGSSMTSYNEQFF.

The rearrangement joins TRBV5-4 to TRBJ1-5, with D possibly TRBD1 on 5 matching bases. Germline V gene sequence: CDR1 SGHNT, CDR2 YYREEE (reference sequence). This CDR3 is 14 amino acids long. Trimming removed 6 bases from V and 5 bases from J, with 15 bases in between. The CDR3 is CASKGQGSYQPQHF. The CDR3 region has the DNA TGTGCCAGCAAAGGCCAGGGCTCGTATCAGCCCCAGCATTTT.

CDR3 sequence reads: CASSLGPRTGFGTF. CDR3 in DNA: TGTGCCAGCAGTTTGGGGCCTAGAACAGGGTTCGGCACCTTC. The chain carries TRBV28 and TRBJ1-2, with a weak D call TRBD1 (6 bases). V was cut by 3 bases and J by 13 bases, with 21 bases left in between. Germline CDR1 and CDR2: MDHEN and SYDVKM. The CDR3 totals 14 residues.

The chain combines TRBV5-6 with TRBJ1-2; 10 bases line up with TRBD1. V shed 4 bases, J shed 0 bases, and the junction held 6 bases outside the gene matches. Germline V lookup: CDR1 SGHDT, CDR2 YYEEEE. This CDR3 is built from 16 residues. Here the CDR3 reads CASSRRTGGTNYGYTF. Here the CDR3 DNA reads TGTGCCAGCAGCCGGCGGACAGGGGGTACTAACTATGGCTACACCTTC.

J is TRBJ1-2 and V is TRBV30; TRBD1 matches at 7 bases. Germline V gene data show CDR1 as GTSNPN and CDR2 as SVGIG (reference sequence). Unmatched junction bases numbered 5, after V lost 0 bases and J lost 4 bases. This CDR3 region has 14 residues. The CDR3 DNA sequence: TGTGCCTGGAGTGTACACGGGACAGCCTATGGCTACACCTTC. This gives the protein CAWSVHGTAYGYTF.

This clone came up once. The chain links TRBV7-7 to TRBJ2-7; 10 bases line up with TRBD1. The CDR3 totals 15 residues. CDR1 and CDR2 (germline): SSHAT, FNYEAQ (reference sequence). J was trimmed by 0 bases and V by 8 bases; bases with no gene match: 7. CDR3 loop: CASARGQGFSYEQYF. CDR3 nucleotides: TGTGCCAGCGCGAGGGGACAGGGGTTCTCCTACGAGCAGTACTTC.

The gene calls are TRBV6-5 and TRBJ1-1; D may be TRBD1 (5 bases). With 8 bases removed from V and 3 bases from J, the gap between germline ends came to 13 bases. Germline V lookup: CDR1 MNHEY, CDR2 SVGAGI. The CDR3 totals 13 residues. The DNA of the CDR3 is TGTGCCAGCTCTCTGGGGACTTACACTGAAGCTTTCTTT. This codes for CASSLGTYTEAFF.

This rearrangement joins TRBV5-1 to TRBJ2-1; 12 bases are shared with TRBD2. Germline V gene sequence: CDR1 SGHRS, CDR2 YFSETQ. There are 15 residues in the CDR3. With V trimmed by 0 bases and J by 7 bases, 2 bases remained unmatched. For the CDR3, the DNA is TGCGCCAGCAGCTTGGGACTAGCGGGAGCGAATGAGCAGTTCTTC. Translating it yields CASSLGLAGANEQFF.

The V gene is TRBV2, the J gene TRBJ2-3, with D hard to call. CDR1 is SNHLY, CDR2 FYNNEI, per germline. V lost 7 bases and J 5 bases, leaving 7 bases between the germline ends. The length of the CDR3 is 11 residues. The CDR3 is CASNREDTQYF. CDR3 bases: TGTGCCAGCAATAGGGAAGATACGCAGTATTTT.

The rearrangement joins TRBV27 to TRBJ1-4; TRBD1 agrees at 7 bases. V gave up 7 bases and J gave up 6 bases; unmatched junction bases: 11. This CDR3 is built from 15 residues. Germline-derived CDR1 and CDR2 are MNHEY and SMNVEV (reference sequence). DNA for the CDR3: TGTGCCAGCAAATATCGAGGGGGCGCGGATGAAAAACTGTTTTTT. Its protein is CASKYRGGADEKLFF.